A single sample is the source of the 30 T cell receptor beta chains below, sequenced in a study of blood T cell repertoires in COVID-19. Assay used: immunoSEQ multiplex PCR; TCRdb lists only in-frame clones, some missing. The repertoire holds roughly 56,000 clones, with 65% to 90% as singletons. The sample was peripheral blood. All receptors come from a human donor in a cohort sampled during active COVID-19.

This sequence joins TRBV3-1 (or the pseudogene TRBV3-2) and TRBJ2-3; 10 bases align to TRBD2. V trimming: 0 bases; J trimming: 13 bases; junction bases outside the gene matches: 10. Looked up from germline, CDR1 is LGHDT and CDR2 is YNNKEL (reference sequence). The CDR3 spans 15 residues. The chain's CDR3 is CASSQDRLAGETEYF. CDR3 nucleotides: TGTGCCAGCAGCCAAGATCGGCTAGCGGGAGAGACGGAGTATTTT.

The V call is TRBV19, the J call TRBJ2-1; maybe TRBD1 (5 bases). The V and J ends lost 1 base and 7 bases respectively, with 11 bases between them. CDR1 and CDR2 (germline): LNHDA, SQIVND (reference sequence). The CDR3 runs to 14 residues. This CDR3 is CASSIVSKGNEQFF. DNA of the CDR3: TGTGCCAGTAGTATAGTGTCAAAGGGGAATGAGCAGTTCTTC.

V usage is TRBV28 and J usage is TRBJ1-1; D gene ambiguous. Germline CDR1 MDHEN, CDR2 SYDVKM. CDR3 length: 12 residues. V was trimmed by 2 bases and J by 5 bases, leaving 6 bases between them. The CDR3 loop reads CASSLPQTEAFF. The CDR3 DNA reads as TGTGCCAGCAGTTTACCACAGACTGAAGCTTTCTTT.

The chain is built from TRBV24-1 and TRBJ2-5; D possibly corresponds to TRBD1 (6 bases). The CDR3 runs 17 residues. The V end was cut by 5 bases, the J end by 2 bases, with 20 bases between. Germline V gene data show CDR1 as KGHDR and CDR2 as SFDVKD. The CDR3 loop reads CATSGSSSFGQQETQYF. The CDR3 region has the DNA TGTGCCACCAGTGGATCGTCGTCTTTCGGACAGCAAGAGACCCAGTACTTC.

This clone appeared once. This chain links TRBV19 with TRBJ1-5; TRBD1 aligns across 8 bases. The V gene's germline CDR1 is LNHDA and CDR2 SQIVND (reference sequence). V lost 6 bases, J lost 1 base, and 5 bases stayed unmatched. The CDR3 runs 15 residues. This CDR3 is CASRSTGGSNQPQHF. CDR3 bases: TGTGCCAGTAGGAGCACAGGGGGAAGCAATCAGCCCCAGCATTTT.

Worth noting for this clone: The same CDR3 arises from other DNA sequences in this sample as well. This chain uses TRBV27 with TRBJ2-2; D is possibly TRBD1 (6 bases). With 3 bases removed from V and 8 bases from J, the gap between germline ends came to 13 bases. The CDR3 totals 14 residues. CDR1 MNHEY and CDR2 SMNVEV come from the germline V gene (reference sequence). CDR3 protein: CASSFSGGGGELFF. CDR3 in DNA: TGTGCCAGCAGTTTTTCTGGGGGCGGGGGGGAGCTGTTTTTT.

The genes are TRBV28 and TRBJ1-2; unclear D gene. Germline CDR1 MDHEN, CDR2 SYDVKM. Trimming pared 1 base from V and 8 bases from J, leaving 11 bases between. This CDR3 is 13 amino acids long. CDR3 nucleotides: TGTGCCAGCAGTTTATTAAGAGGGCGCGGCTACACCTTC. Translation: CASSLLRGRGYTF.

The chain carries TRBV18 and TRBJ1-2, with 9 bases aligning to TRBD1. CDR1 KGHSH and CDR2 LQKENI come from the germline V gene. After removal of 4 bases from V and 3 bases from J, the junction contained 6 bases not matched to a gene. The CDR3 is 15 residues long. DNA of the CDR3: TGTGCCAGCTCACAACCGGGACAGGGTGACTATGGCTACACCTTC. Its translation: CASSQPGQGDYGYTF.

V usage is TRBV28 and J usage is TRBJ2-7, with D unresolved. The V end was cut by 6 bases, the J end by 0 bases, with 6 bases between. The germline gives CDR1 MDHEN, CDR2 SYDVKM. The CDR3 length is 12 residues. The CDR3 DNA sequence: TGTGCCAGCAGACGCAGCTCCTACGAGCAGTACTTC. Residues: CASRRSSYEQYF. Looking up the rest from reference TRBV28 and TRBJ2-7 gives the full variable domain: DVKVTQSSRYLVKRTGEKVFLECVQDMDHENMFWYRQDPGLGLRLIYFSYDVKMKEKGDIPEGYSVSREKKERFSLILESASTNQTSMYLCASRRSSYEQYFGPGTRLTVT.

This clone was seen more than once but under ten times. This chain uses TRBV7-9 with TRBJ2-3, with 12 bases identical to TRBD2. Germline CDR1 SEHNR, CDR2 FQNEAQ (reference sequence). The CDR3 spans 18 residues. J gave up 0 bases and V 5 bases, and 9 bases lay outside the gene matches. CDR3 bases: TGTGCCAGCAGCCCCCGACTAGCGGGAGAGAGTAGCACAGATACGCAGTATTTT. Its translation: CASSPRLAGESSTDTQYF. Full variable domain (missing parts from reference TRBV7-9 and TRBJ2-3): DTGVSQNPRHKITKRGQNVTFRCDPISEHNRLYWYRQTLGQGPEFLTYFQNEAQLEKSRLLSDRFSAERPKGSFSTLEIQRTEQGDSAMYLCASSPRLAGESSTDTQYFGPGTRLTVL.

This clone was counted once. The DNA for the CDR3 is TGTGCCAGCAGCTTCCAGGGTCTAGATACGCAGTATTTT. Translating gives CASSFQGLDTQYF. V usage is TRBV5-6 and J usage is TRBJ2-3; a weak D match, TRBD1 (5 bases). The V gene's germline CDR1 is SGHDT and CDR2 YYEEEE. CDR3 length: 13 residues. The V gene lost 2 bases and the J gene lost 5 bases, with 9 bases spanning the gap.

This clone was found a few times. The CDR3 nucleotides are TGCGCCAGCAGCTTGATGGGGGCCAATGAGCAGTTCTTC. It codes for CASSLMGANEQFF. This chain links TRBV5-1 with TRBJ2-1; a weak D match, TRBD1 (6 bases). The V end was cut by 1 base, the J end by 6 bases, with 8 bases between. The CDR3 is made up of 13 amino acids. Germline values: CDR1 SGHRS, CDR2 YFSETQ.

The gene calls are TRBV18 and TRBJ1-3, with D possibly matching TRBD1 (6 bases). Germline V gene sequence: CDR1 KGHSH, CDR2 LQKENI. V was clipped by 4 bases and J by 1 base, with 17 bases between them. This CDR3 contains 17 residues. In DNA form, the CDR3 reads TGTGCCAGCTCACGAACCAACAGGGCGGCTTCTGGAAACACCATATATTTT. Translating gives CASSRTNRAASGNTIYF. Supplemented by reference TRBV18 and TRBJ1-3, the full variable domain reads NAGVMQNPRHLVRRRGQEARLRCSPMKGHSHVYWYRQLPEEGLKFMVYLQKENIIDESGMPKERFSAEFPKEGPSILRIQQVVRGDSAAYFCASSRTNRAASGNTIYFGEGSWLTVV.

This clone has more than one count but fewer than ten. V gene TRBV3-1 (or the pseudogene TRBV3-2) combines with J gene TRBJ1-6; 9 positions agree with TRBD1. Looked up from germline, CDR1 is LGHDT and CDR2 is YNNKEL (reference sequence). This CDR3 spans 14 amino acids. V was clipped by 4 bases and J by 10 bases; unmatched bases: 5. As DNA, the CDR3 is TGTGCCAGCAGCCCGGGACAGGGTATATCACCCCTCCACTTT. Protein product: CASSPGQGISPLHF.

The rearrangement uses TRBV10-3 and TRBJ2-7; no reliable D call. V was shortened by 3 bases and J by 3 bases, with 3 bases between the two germline ends. The CDR3 runs to 11 residues. Germline V gene data show CDR1 as ENHRY and CDR2 as SYGVKD. As DNA, the CDR3 is TGTGCCATCAGTGACAGCTACGAGCAGTACTTC. As protein: CAISDSYEQYF.

The chain employs TRBV5-1 and TRBJ2-3; 11 bases are shared with TRBD2. This CDR3 contains 16 residues. The trim removed 4 bases at V and 2 bases at J, leaving 6 bases unmatched. Germline CDR1 is SGHRS and CDR2 is YFSETQ. DNA of the CDR3: TGCGCCAGCAGCCCTGGGACTAGCGGAATCACAGATACGCAGTATTTT. This encodes CASSPGTSGITDTQYF.

CDR3 sequence: CASSQEFQGMRYTF. CDR3 bases: TGCGCCAGCAGCCAAGAATTTCAGGGGATGCGCTACACCTTC. The rearrangement joins TRBV4-3 to TRBJ1-2, with D perhaps TRBD1 (6 bases). This CDR3 has 14 residues. Germline V gene lookup returns CDR1 LGHNA and CDR2 YSLEER. Trimming took 0 bases from V and 9 from J, leaving 14 bases between them.

This chain links TRBV15 with TRBJ1-5; unclear D gene. The CDR3 loop spans 14 amino acids. From germline, CDR1 is LNHNV and CDR2 YYDKDF (reference sequence). The ends were cut back, 5 bases at V and 6 bases at J, with 14 bases in the middle. The DNA for the CDR3 is TGTGCCACCAGCCCTCCCGACGGGAGTCAGCCCCAGCATTTT. It translates to CATSPPDGSQPQHF.

This chain uses TRBV4-1 with TRBJ1-6; weak D call: TRBD1 (6 bases). The V end lost 2 bases, the J end lost 5 bases, and 13 bases lay between the germline ends. This CDR3 is 16 amino acids long. Germline values: CDR1 MGHRA, CDR2 YSYEKL. The CDR3 protein is CASSQLQGFDNSPLHF. The CDR3 nucleotides are TGCGCCAGCAGCCAACTACAGGGTTTTGATAATTCACCCCTCCACTTT.

This sequence joins TRBV4-3 and TRBJ1-6; perhaps TRBD1 as D (5 bases). The CDR3 sequence is 16 residues long. Germline assignment: CDR1 LGHNA and CDR2 YSLEER. V lost 0 bases and J 10 bases, leaving 16 bases between the germline ends. CDR3 loop: CASSQDLRGLGSPLHF. The DNA of the CDR3 is TGCGCCAGCAGCCAAGATCTTCGGGGACTTGGGTCACCCCTCCACTTT.

The chain has TRBV14 and TRBJ2-5; 11 bases map to TRBD1. Germline V lookup: CDR1 SGHDN, CDR2 FVKESK. CDR3 size: 16 residues. The V segment lost 4 bases and the J segment 5 bases; nucleotides outside the gene matches: 9. The CDR3 DNA reads as TGTGCCAGCAGCCTTCGGACAGGGGGCTTTTGGGAGACCCAGTACTTC. Encoded protein: CASSLRTGGFWETQYF.

The V gene is TRBV5-1, the J gene TRBJ2-1, with D possibly matching TRBD2 (5 bases). Germline-derived CDR1 and CDR2 are SGHRS and YFSETQ. The length of the CDR3 is 14 residues. V lost 2 bases and J 8 bases, leaving 14 bases between the germline ends. The CDR3 loop is CASSFGPGVDEQFF. The CDR3 DNA sequence: TGCGCCAGCAGCTTTGGGCCCGGGGTGGATGAGCAGTTCTTC.

This clone turned up a few times. The chain combines TRBV19 with TRBJ2-7; 16 nucleotides agree with TRBD2. This CDR3 comprises 17 residues. The trim removed 3 bases at V and 2 bases at J, leaving 4 bases unmatched. Looked up from germline, CDR1 is LNHDA and CDR2 is SQIVND (reference sequence). DNA for the CDR3: TGTGCCAGTAGTATGGTCGGGACTAGCGGGAGGGCCTACGAGCAGTACTTC. As protein: CASSMVGTSGRAYEQYF.

The chain employs TRBV25-1 and TRBJ2-1, with TRBD2 matching 8 bases. V dropped 3 bases and J dropped 4; count of bases not matched to a gene: 8. The CDR3 covers 16 residues. The germline gives CDR1 MGHDK, CDR2 SYGVNS. The CDR3 coding sequence is TGTGCCAGCAGTGATTTGGCTAGCGGGCTTTACAATGAGCAGTTCTTC. It specifies CASSDLASGLYNEQFF.

The gene calls are TRBV11-2 and TRBJ2-2; D is possibly TRBD2 (7 bases). V dropped 5 bases and J dropped 7 bases, with 14 bases sitting between them. The CDR3 contains 14 residues. Germline V gives CDR1 SGHAT, CDR2 FQNNGV. DNA for the CDR3: TGTGCCAGCAGCAGGAACAGGGACTACGGGGAGCTGTTTTTT. Amino acid sequence: CASSRNRDYGELFF. Using reference TRBV11-2 and TRBJ2-2 for the parts outside the CDR3, the full variable domain is EAGVAQSPRYKIIEKRQSVAFWCNPISGHATLYWYQQILGQGPKLLIQFQNNGVVDDSQLPKDRFSAERLKGVDSTLKIQPAKLEDSAVYLCASSRNRDYGELFFGEGSRLTVL.

To note about this clone: Germline is not matched at one junction end, which may reflect a read error. The chain couples TRBV19 to TRBJ1-6; 8 bases fit TRBD1. CDR1 is LNHDA and CDR2 is SQIVND in the germline V gene (reference sequence). The CDR3 totals 13 residues. The chain's CDR3 is CASGQGNNSPLHF. The CDR3 DNA reads as TGTGCCAGCGGACAGGGTAATAACTCACCCCTCCACTTT. Full variable domain (remainder filled in from reference TRBV19 and TRBJ1-6): DGGITQSPKYLFRKEGQNVTLSCEQNLNHDAMYWYRQDPGQGLRLIYYSQIVNDFQKGDIAEGYSVSREKKESFPLTVTSAQKNPTAFYLCASGQGNNSPLHFGNGTRLTVT.

The J gene is TRBJ2-1, the V gene TRBV5-1, with TRBD1 as a possible D gene (5 bases). The CDR3 covers 15 residues. Per the germline V gene, CDR1 is SGHRS and CDR2 is YFSETQ. V was cut by 2 bases and J by 0 bases, with 9 bases left in between. The CDR3, as DNA: TGCGCCAGCAGCTTTCCAGGGCTCTCCTACAATGAGCAGTTCTTC. It encodes CASSFPGLSYNEQFF.

The chain employs TRBV6-5 and TRBJ1-4; D is undetermined. The V and J ends lost 5 bases and 6 bases respectively, with 7 bases between them. The CDR3 length is 12 residues. Germline-derived CDR1 and CDR2 are MNHEY and SVGAGI. The CDR3 reads CASSPPDEKLFF. CDR3 nucleotides: TGTGCCAGCAGTCCCCCTGATGAAAAACTGTTTTTT.

As for this clone: Other DNA sequences in this specimen translate into the identical CDR3. This chain uses TRBV2 with TRBJ2-3; 7 bases are a match to TRBD1. The trim removed 4 bases at V and 0 bases at J, leaving 4 bases unmatched. The CDR3 loop spans 15 amino acids. Per germline, CDR1 SNHLY and CDR2 FYNNEI. The CDR3 nucleotides are TGTGCCAGCAGTGGGGGGACAGCGAGCACAGATACGCAGTATTTT. Translation gives CASSGGTASTDTQYF.

V and J are TRBV6-5 and TRBJ2-7; no clear D gene. V dropped 6 bases and J dropped 0 bases, with 9 bases sitting between them. This CDR3 is built from 13 residues. Germline CDR1 MNHEY, CDR2 SVGAGI. In DNA, the CDR3 is TGTGCCAGCAGAGTGGCAGGCTCCTACGAGCAGTACTTC. Residues: CASRVAGSYEQYF.